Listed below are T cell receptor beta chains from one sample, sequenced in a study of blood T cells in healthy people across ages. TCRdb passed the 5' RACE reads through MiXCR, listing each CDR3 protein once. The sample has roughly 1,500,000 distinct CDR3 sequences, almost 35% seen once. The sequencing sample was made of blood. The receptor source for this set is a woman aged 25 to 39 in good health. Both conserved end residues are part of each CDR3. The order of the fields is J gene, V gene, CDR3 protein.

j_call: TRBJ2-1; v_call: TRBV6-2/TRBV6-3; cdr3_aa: CASKRTENEQFF
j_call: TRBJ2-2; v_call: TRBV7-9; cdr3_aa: CASSSGTPKTGALFF
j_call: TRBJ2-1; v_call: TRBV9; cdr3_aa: CASSPSTGRSYNEQFF
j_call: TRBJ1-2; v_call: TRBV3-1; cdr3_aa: CASTPTVGNYGYTF
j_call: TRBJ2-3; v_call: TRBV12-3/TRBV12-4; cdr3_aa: CASTLRASTDTQYF
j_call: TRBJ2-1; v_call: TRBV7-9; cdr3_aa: CASSLADWREGTNEQFF
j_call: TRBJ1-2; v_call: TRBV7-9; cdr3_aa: CASSLGKGALPPYGYTF
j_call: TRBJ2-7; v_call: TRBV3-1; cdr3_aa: CASSQAWGLGGYEQYF
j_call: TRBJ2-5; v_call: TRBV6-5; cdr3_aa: CASSYSSSSGTVCGTQYF
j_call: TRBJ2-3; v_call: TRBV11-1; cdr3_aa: CASSLGGQGNWADTQYF
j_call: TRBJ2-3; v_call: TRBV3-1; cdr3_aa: CASSQDGPTGTDTQYF
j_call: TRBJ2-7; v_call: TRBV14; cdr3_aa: CASSQDWPASGRGEQYF
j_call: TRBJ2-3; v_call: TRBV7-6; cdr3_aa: CASSSRGGWGAEDTQYF
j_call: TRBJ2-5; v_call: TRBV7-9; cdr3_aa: CASSDSRGSETQYF
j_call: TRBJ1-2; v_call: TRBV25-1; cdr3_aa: CASSDSRVPGYTF
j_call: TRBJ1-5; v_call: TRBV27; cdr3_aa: CASSLQGPGGNQPQHF
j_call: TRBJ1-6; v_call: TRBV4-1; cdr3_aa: CASNQDSPLHF
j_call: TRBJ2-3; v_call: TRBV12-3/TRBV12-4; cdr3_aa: CASSDSFLTSGSSDTQYF
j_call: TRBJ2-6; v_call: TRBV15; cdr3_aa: CATSRQNYKPGANVLTF
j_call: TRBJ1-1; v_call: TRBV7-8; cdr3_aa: CASSPYGDTEAFF
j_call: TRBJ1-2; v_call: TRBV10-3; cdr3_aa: CAINPGVNYGYTF
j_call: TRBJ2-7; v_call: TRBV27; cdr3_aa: CASSMRGSYEQYF
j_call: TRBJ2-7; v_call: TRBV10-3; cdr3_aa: CAITTEGLGEQYF
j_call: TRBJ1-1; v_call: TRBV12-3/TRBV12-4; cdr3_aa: CASRFGPTGNTEAFF
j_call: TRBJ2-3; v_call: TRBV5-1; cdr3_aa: CASSFRDQPLDTQYF
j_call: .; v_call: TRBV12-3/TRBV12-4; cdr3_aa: CASSRDRGSSTQYF
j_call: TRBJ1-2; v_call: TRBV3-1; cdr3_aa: CASSPTNPGRFYGYTF
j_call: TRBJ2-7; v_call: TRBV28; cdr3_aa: CAGKRLAGGEQYF
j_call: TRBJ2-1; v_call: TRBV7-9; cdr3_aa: CASSFLGGSYNEQFF
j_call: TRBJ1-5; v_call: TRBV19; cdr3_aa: CASSTLTGTQPQHF
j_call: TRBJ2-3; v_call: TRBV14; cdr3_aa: CASSPDRGADTQYF
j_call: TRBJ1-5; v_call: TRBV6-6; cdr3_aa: CASSYSKSSTGTQPQHF
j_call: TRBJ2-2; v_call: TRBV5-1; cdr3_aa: CASSPSTGGPNTGELFF
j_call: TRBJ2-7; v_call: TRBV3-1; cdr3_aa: CASSPPGLAGEQYF
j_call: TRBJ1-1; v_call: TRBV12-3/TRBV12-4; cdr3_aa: CASSLSFRTENTEAFF
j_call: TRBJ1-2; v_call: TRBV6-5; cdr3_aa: CASTSGRGYTF
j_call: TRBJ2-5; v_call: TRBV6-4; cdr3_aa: CASVLAGAKETQYF
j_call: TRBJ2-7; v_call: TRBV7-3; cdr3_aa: CASSFRGNGDEQYF
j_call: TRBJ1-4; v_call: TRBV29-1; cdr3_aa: CSALEEKLFF
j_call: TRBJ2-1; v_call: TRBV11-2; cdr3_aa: CASSQTGDGDEQFF
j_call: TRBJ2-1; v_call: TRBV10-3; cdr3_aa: CAISVETRRGSSYNEQFF
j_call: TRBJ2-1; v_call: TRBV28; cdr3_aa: CASSLYLEASGSRDEQFF
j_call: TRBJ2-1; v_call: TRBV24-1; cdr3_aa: CATSDLPYNEQFF
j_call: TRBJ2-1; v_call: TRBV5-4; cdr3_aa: CASSLDSLAGYNEQFF
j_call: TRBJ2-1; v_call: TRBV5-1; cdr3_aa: CASSLGLAGGYNEQFF
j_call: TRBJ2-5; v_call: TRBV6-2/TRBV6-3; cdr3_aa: CASKVGQRGGETQYF
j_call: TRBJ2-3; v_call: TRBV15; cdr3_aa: CATSTLDGVSTDTQYF
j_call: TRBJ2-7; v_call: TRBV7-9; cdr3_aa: CASSLGVSYYEQYF
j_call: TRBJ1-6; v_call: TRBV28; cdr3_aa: CASTRAGRPSYNSPLHF
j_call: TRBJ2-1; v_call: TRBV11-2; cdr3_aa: CASSLGTRGRVDEQFF
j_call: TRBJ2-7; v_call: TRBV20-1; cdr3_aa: CSARGASSANEQYF
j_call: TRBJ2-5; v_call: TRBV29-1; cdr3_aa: CSVEQGALGEQYF